The rows below give T cell receptor beta chains drawn from one sample of a study of OX40 agonist ivuxolimab in advanced cancers. Sequenced by immunoSEQ multiplex PCR; TCRdb stores in-frame clones only, minus some. The sample records 75,000 to 80,000 clones, around four fifths being singletons. The sample consisted of CD4+ or CD8+ T cells sorted from blood, taken in a trial of the OX40 agonist ivuxolimab. The receptors stem from an adult with an advanced solid tumor such as melanoma, head and neck, liver or kidney cancer. Each CDR3 is given without its conserved first and last residue.

>TRBJ2-1|TRBV4-1
AIAPTSFDEQF
>TRBJ1-1|TRBV29-1
SASMTNTEAF
>TRBJ1-2|TRBV7-3
ASSRDRGLINYGYT
>TRBJ1-1|TRBV5-4
ASYTGVNTEAF
>TRBJ1-6|TRBV10-3
AISSGTENSPLH
>TRBJ2-7|TRBV7-6
ASSFQGSSYEQY
>TRBJ1-4|TRBV10-3
AISETRTATNEKLF
>TRBJ2-7|TRBV21-1
ASSKYGHEQY
>TRBJ2-5|TRBV7-2
ASSLAREQETQY
>TRBJ1-4|TRBV4-1
ASSQGGVDRGGEKLF
>TRBJ2-1|TRBV5-1
ASSLGVLESYNEQF
>TRBJ2-7|TRBV9
ASSVGGAGESYEQY
>TRBJ1-1|TRBV11-2
ASSLGSTGGFEAF
>TRBJ2-7|TRBV4-1
ASSQGIGQGVSEQY
>TRBJ2-2|TRBV5-1
ASSANRDTGELF
>TRBJ1-2|TRBV28
ASSFGENYGYT
>TRBJ2-2|TRBV7-9
ASSPRDGGNTGELF
>TRBJ1-4|TRBV7-9
ASSGSVGTGVNEKLF
>TRBJ1-5|TRBV19
ASGPQTGPQPQH
>TRBJ1-4|TRBV5-1
ASSLGQPNEKLF
>TRBJ2-5|TRBV7-7
ASSFGYQETQY
>TRBJ1-1|TRBV28
ASSFSGGSTEAF
>TRBJ2-5|TRBV1
TSGCGLAEETQY
>TRBJ1-4|TRBV15
ATSTGAANEKLF
>TRBJ1-2|TRBV18
ASSNQYMDRLNYGYT
>TRBJ2-2|TRBV6-4
ASSTGVNTGELF
>TRBJ2-3|TRBV27
ASSFRSSTDTQY
>TRBJ2-7|TRBV4-3
ASSQSHRGSYEQY
>TRBJ2-3|TRBV9
ASSVGQITDTQY
>TRBJ2-5|TRBV11-2
ASSPSFSGGAQETQY
>TRBJ2-3|TRBV5-5
ASSPLADTQY
>TRBJ1-2|TRBV30
AWSRDRPYGYT
>TRBJ2-2|TRBV5-1
ASSQRTGSNTGELF
>TRBJ2-7|TRBV4-1
ASSQADRGSEQY
>TRBJ2-2|TRBV7-9
ASSSAGGAATGELF
>TRBJ1-4|TRBV7-9
ASRLEGATNEKLF
>TRBJ2-3|TRBV30
AFLAGSTDTQY
>TRBJ1-2|TRBV6-5
ASSSTNYGYT
>TRBJ2-1|TRBV11-3
ASSLDGGRGEQF
>TRBJ1-3|TRBV7-9
ASSSDGGTSGNTIY
>TRBJ2-1|TRBV27
ASSFPDRVYNEQF
>TRBJ1-2|TRBV30
AWSRGGPGYT
>TRBJ2-1|TRBV5-1
ASSLLASSYNEQF
>TRBJ2-6|TRBV7-9
ASSLGMLSGANVLT
>TRBJ2-5|TRBV19
ASSALAPPQETQY